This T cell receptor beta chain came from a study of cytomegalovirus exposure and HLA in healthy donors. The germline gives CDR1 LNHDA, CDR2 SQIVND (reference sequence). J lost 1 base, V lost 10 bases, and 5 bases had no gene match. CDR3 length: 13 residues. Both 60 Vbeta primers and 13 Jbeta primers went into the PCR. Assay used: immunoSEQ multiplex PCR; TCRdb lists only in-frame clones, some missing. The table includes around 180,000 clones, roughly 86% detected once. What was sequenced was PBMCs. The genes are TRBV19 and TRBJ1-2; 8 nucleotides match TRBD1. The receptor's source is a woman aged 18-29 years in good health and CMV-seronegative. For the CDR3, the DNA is TGTGCCACCACAGGGGGGCTTAACTATGGCTACACCTTC. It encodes CATTGGLNYGYTF.